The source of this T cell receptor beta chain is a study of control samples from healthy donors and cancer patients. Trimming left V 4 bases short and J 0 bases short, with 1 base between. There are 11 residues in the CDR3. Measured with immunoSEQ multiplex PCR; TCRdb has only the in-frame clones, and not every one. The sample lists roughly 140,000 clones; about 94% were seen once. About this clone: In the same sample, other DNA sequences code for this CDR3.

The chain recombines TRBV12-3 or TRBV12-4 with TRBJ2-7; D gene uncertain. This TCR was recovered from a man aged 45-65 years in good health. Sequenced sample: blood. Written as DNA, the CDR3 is TGTGCCAGCAGTTCCTCCTACGAGCAGTACTTC. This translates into CASSSSYEQYF.